One and the same sample provided the 8 T cell receptor beta chains below, sequenced in a study of cytomegalovirus exposure and HLA in healthy donors. The study ran its PCR with 60 Vbeta and 13 Jbeta primers. The data were produced by immunoSEQ multiplex PCR, yet TCRdb's version contains in-frame clones alone and is incomplete. The table has fewer than 150,000 clones, around three quarters seen once. The sequencing input was PBMCs. The receptors originated from a man in his forties in good health and CMV-seropositive.

The rearrangement joins TRBV7-9 to TRBJ2-1; 7 bases match TRBD1. The CDR3 is 11 amino acids. J lost 7 bases, V lost 9 bases, and 3 bases had no gene match. CDR1 and CDR2 from the germline V gene are SEHNR and FQNEAQ (reference sequence). The CDR3 region is CASQGENEQFF. DNA for the CDR3: TGTGCCAGTCAGGGGGAGAATGAGCAGTTCTTC.

V gene TRBV5-4 combines with J gene TRBJ1-1; no clear D gene. Germline CDR1 SGHNT, CDR2 YYREEE (reference sequence). V lost 6 bases to trimming and J lost 4 bases, with 10 bases between them. The CDR3 totals 12 residues. This CDR3 is CASTRGGTEAFF. The CDR3 DNA reads TGTGCCAGCACCCGCGGTGGCACTGAAGCTTTCTTT.

The rearrangement uses TRBV30 and TRBJ2-3; D is uncertain. This CDR3 comprises 16 residues. The V gene's germline CDR1 is GTSNPN and CDR2 SVGIG (reference sequence). The ends were cut back, 3 bases at V and 0 bases at J, with 16 bases in the middle. CDR3 loop: CAWRESRSASTDTQYF. CDR3 sequence (DNA): TGTGCCTGGAGAGAGAGTCGGAGCGCTAGCACAGATACGCAGTATTTT.

The V and J genes are TRBV10-3 and TRBJ1-1, with 10 bases matching TRBD1. The CDR3 contains 15 residues. V gave up 10 bases and J gave up 5 bases; unmatched junction bases: 13. Germline V CDR1 and CDR2: ENHRY, SYGVKD. Here the CDR3 DNA reads TGTGCCACCACTGGGACAGGGGCTGGAGGGACTGAAGCTTTCTTT. As protein: CATTGTGAGGTEAFF.

This chain links TRBV7-3 with TRBJ1-6; no firm D call. Germline V lookup: CDR1 SGHTA, CDR2 FQGTGA. The CDR3 runs 13 residues. Trimming cost V 5 bases and J 8 bases, with 10 bases left between them. The CDR3 sequence is CASSPTPHSPLHF. CDR3 DNA: TGTGCCAGCAGCCCAACACCCCATTCACCCCTCCACTTT.

The chain combines TRBV7-9 with TRBJ1-2; unclear D gene. CDR1 and CDR2 from the germline V gene are SEHNR and FQNEAQ (reference sequence). V was pared by 5 bases and J by 8 bases, with 12 bases between. The CDR3 spans 12 residues. In nucleotides, the CDR3 is TGTGCCAGCAGCGTCCCATATGAGGGCTACACCTTC. It yields the protein CASSVPYEGYTF.

The CDR3 DNA is TGTGCCAGCACCAGACAGGGGAGGGGGACTGAAGCTTTCTTT. It yields the protein CASTRQGRGTEAFF. V usage is TRBV6-1 and J usage is TRBJ1-1; TRBD1 aligns across 8 bases. This CDR3 contains 14 residues. The germline V gene has CDR1 MNHNS and CDR2 SASEGT. V was clipped by 7 bases and J by 5 bases; unmatched bases: 9.

The V gene is TRBV7-9, the J gene TRBJ1-2; D perhaps matches TRBD1 (6 bases). This CDR3 contains 13 residues. Germline V gene lookup returns CDR1 SEHNR and CDR2 FQNEAQ (reference sequence). V lost 5 bases, J lost 3 bases, and 10 bases lay in between. The CDR3 sequence: CASSLKGDYGYTF. The CDR3 DNA is TGTGCCAGCAGCCTTAAGGGGGACTATGGCTACACCTTC. The full variable domain, in which reference TRBV7-9 and TRBJ1-2 provide the parts outside the CDR3, is DTGVSQNPRHKITKRGQNVTFRCDPISEHNRLYWYRQTLGQGPEFLTYFQNEAQLEKSRLLSDRFSAERPKGSFSTLEIQRTEQGDSAMYLCASSLKGDYGYTFGSGTRLTVV.